Listed below are T cell receptor beta chains from one sample, sequenced in a study of memory CD4+ T cells and cytomegalovirus serostatus. Clones were sequenced by immunoSEQ multiplex PCR, and TCRdb holds only the in-frame ones, with some missing. This sample has about 53,000 clones, with around 82% found just once. Sequences were obtained from memory CD4+ T cells from blood. The receptors were gathered from an adult in good health and CMV-seronegative. The CDR3 runs from the conserved cysteine through the conserved F or W. Each record gives: J gene, clone size, D gene, V gene, CDR3 DNA, CDR3 protein. D genes are given only for firm matches. Clone size is shown for a subset of rows, as once, few, many or a class of expanded clone.

J gene: TRBJ2-5; clone size: NA; D gene: TRBD2; V gene: TRBV30; CDR3 DNA: TGTGCCTGGAGTGTTGGGGGGGGTGCGGAGACCCAGTACTTC; CDR3 protein: CAWSVGGGAETQYF
J gene: TRBJ2-1; clone size: NA; D gene: TRBD2; V gene: TRBV12-5; CDR3 DNA: TGTGCTAGTGCCTTCGGGACTAGCGGGGGTAATGAGCAGTTCTTC; CDR3 protein: CASAFGTSGGNEQFF
J gene: TRBJ1-2; clone size: NA; D gene: NA; V gene: TRBV18; CDR3 DNA: TGTGCCAGCTCACCCCGGGACAAGCGCAACTATGGCTACACCTTC; CDR3 protein: CASSPRDKRNYGYTF
J gene: TRBJ2-1; clone size: NA; D gene: NA; V gene: TRBV6-1; CDR3 DNA: TGTGCCAGCAGTGAAGCGCTAGGAGGGAACGGCGATGAGCAGTTCTTC; CDR3 protein: CASSEALGGNGDEQFF
J gene: TRBJ2-7; clone size: NA; D gene: NA; V gene: TRBV9; CDR3 DNA: TGTGCCAGCAGCCTAGGGGCGGGGCCCTACGAGCAGTACTTC; CDR3 protein: CASSLGAGPYEQYF
J gene: TRBJ2-5; clone size: once; D gene: TRBD1; V gene: TRBV4-2; CDR3 DNA: TGTGCCAGCAGCCAAGGGCACGCCAGGGACAGCCAAGAGACCCAGTACTTC; CDR3 protein: CASSQGHARDSQETQYF
J gene: TRBJ1-2; clone size: NA; D gene: TRBD1; V gene: TRBV2; CDR3 DNA: TGTGCCAGCAGCTTGGGACAGGGCGACTATGGCTACACCTTC; CDR3 protein: CASSLGQGDYGYTF
J gene: TRBJ1-1; clone size: few; D gene: NA; V gene: TRBV29-1; CDR3 DNA: TGCAGCGTCCACACCTGGACGGGAACCACTGAAGCTTTCTTT; CDR3 protein: CSVHTWTGTTEAFF
J gene: TRBJ2-5; clone size: NA; D gene: NA; V gene: TRBV28; CDR3 DNA: TGTGCCAGCAGCTCCCCTGGGGTCGAGACCCAGTACTTC; CDR3 protein: CASSSPGVETQYF
J gene: TRBJ2-1; clone size: NA; D gene: NA; V gene: TRBV21-1; CDR3 DNA: TGTGCCAGCCGCGGACAGGGTAAATACAATGAGCAGTTCTTC; CDR3 protein: CASRGQGKYNEQFF
J gene: TRBJ1-1; clone size: NA; D gene: NA; V gene: TRBV20-1; CDR3 DNA: TGCAGTGCTGGGAGACAGGCAGAAGCTTTCTTT; CDR3 protein: CSAGRQAEAFF
J gene: TRBJ1-3; clone size: NA; D gene: NA; V gene: TRBV28; CDR3 DNA: TGTGCCAGCAGCCAACCGGACAGCTTCTCTGGAAACACCATATATTTT; CDR3 protein: CASSQPDSFSGNTIYF
J gene: TRBJ1-1; clone size: NA; D gene: NA; V gene: TRBV2; CDR3 DNA: TGTGCCAGCAAAGGGGACTGGGGGAACACTGAAGCTTTCTTT; CDR3 protein: CASKGDWGNTEAFF
J gene: TRBJ1-6; clone size: few; D gene: NA; V gene: TRBV30; CDR3 DNA: TGTGCCTGGACCGTCAGTGGGAATTCACCCCTCCACTTT; CDR3 protein: CAWTVSGNSPLHF
J gene: TRBJ1-5; clone size: few; D gene: NA; V gene: TRBV19; CDR3 DNA: TGTGCCAGTACTCTTTATAGCAATCAGCCCCAGCATTTT; CDR3 protein: CASTLYSNQPQHF
J gene: TRBJ1-1; clone size: few; D gene: TRBD1; V gene: TRBV6-5; CDR3 DNA: TGTGCCAGCAGTCCAACAGGGGTCCCGAACACTGAAGCTTTCTTT; CDR3 protein: CASSPTGVPNTEAFF
J gene: TRBJ1-5; clone size: NA; D gene: NA; V gene: TRBV6-1; CDR3 DNA: TGTGCCAGCACGGATAGCAATCAGCCCCAGCATTTT; CDR3 protein: CASTDSNQPQHF
J gene: TRBJ1-4; clone size: NA; D gene: TRBD1; V gene: TRBV28; CDR3 DNA: TGTGCCAGCAGTCCACAGGGGGCCCTTAATGAAAAACTGTTTTTT; CDR3 protein: CASSPQGALNEKLFF
J gene: TRBJ2-3; clone size: NA; D gene: TRBD2; V gene: TRBV6-1; CDR3 DNA: TGTGCCAGCAGTGTGGCGGGGGGGCCTGATACGCAGTATTTT; CDR3 protein: CASSVAGGPDTQYF
J gene: TRBJ1-2; clone size: few; D gene: TRBD1; V gene: TRBV6-5; CDR3 DNA: TGTGCCAGCAGTTACGTCCGAACAGGGGGCGGGTATGGCTACACCTTC; CDR3 protein: CASSYVRTGGGYGYTF
J gene: TRBJ2-4; clone size: NA; D gene: NA; V gene: TRBV5-6; CDR3 DNA: TGTGCCAGCAGCTTTTTGGGGCCAGCCAAAAACATTCAGTACTTC; CDR3 protein: CASSFLGPAKNIQYF
J gene: TRBJ1-6; clone size: NA; D gene: TRBD1; V gene: TRBV11-2; CDR3 DNA: TGTGCCAGCAGCTTAGACATACAGGGGGCGGTCAATTCACCCCTCCACTTT; CDR3 protein: CASSLDIQGAVNSPLHF
J gene: TRBJ1-1; clone size: NA; D gene: NA; V gene: TRBV5-6; CDR3 DNA: TGTGCCAGCAGCTTGTTCGGGGCCCTCATGAACACTGAAGCTTTCTTT; CDR3 protein: CASSLFGALMNTEAFF
J gene: TRBJ2-5; clone size: once; D gene: NA; V gene: TRBV5-6; CDR3 DNA: TGTGCCAGCAGCACGGACAGTCAAGAGACCCAGTACTTC; CDR3 protein: CASSTDSQETQYF
J gene: TRBJ2-7; clone size: NA; D gene: NA; V gene: TRBV6-5; CDR3 DNA: TGTGCCAGCAGTTACGAACCGGGGCCCTCCTACGAGCAGTACTTC; CDR3 protein: CASSYEPGPSYEQYF
J gene: TRBJ1-6; clone size: few; D gene: NA; V gene: TRBV16; CDR3 DNA: TGTGCCAGCAGCCAATGGGGGGAAGGGTCACCCCTCCACTTT; CDR3 protein: CASSQWGEGSPLHF
J gene: TRBJ2-5; clone size: NA; D gene: TRBD1; V gene: TRBV6-6; CDR3 DNA: TGTGCCAGCAGTAACCCAGGGGGAGAGACCCAGTACTTC; CDR3 protein: CASSNPGGETQYF
J gene: TRBJ2-3; clone size: NA; D gene: NA; V gene: TRBV11-2; CDR3 DNA: TGTGCCAGCAGTTACGGACAAACAGATACGCAGTATTTT; CDR3 protein: CASSYGQTDTQYF
J gene: TRBJ2-7; clone size: NA; D gene: NA; V gene: TRBV5-1; CDR3 DNA: TGCGCCAGCAGCCCCTCAACCTACGAGCAGTACTTC; CDR3 protein: CASSPSTYEQYF
J gene: TRBJ1-1; clone size: NA; D gene: TRBD1; V gene: TRBV7-8; CDR3 DNA: TGTGCCAGCAGCTTTAACAGGGGGCAAGCTTTCTTT; CDR3 protein: CASSFNRGQAFF
J gene: TRBJ2-7; clone size: NA; D gene: NA; V gene: TRBV5-1; CDR3 DNA: TGCGCCAGCAAACCCGGGACATTACCTTACGAGCAGTACTTC; CDR3 protein: CASKPGTLPYEQYF
J gene: TRBJ2-2; clone size: NA; D gene: NA; V gene: TRBV13; CDR3 DNA: TGTGCCAGCAGCTTACGGGCAGGGCCCGGGGAGCTGTTTTTT; CDR3 protein: CASSLRAGPGELFF
J gene: TRBJ1-6; clone size: few; D gene: NA; V gene: TRBV5-1; CDR3 DNA: TGCGCCAGCAGCCTGCAACAAAGGCAAAATTCACCCCTCCACTTT; CDR3 protein: CASSLQQRQNSPLHF
J gene: TRBJ1-2; clone size: NA; D gene: NA; V gene: TRBV5-6; CDR3 DNA: TGTGCCAGCAGCCTGGACGATTACTATGGCTACACCTTC; CDR3 protein: CASSLDDYYGYTF
J gene: TRBJ1-3; clone size: NA; D gene: NA; V gene: TRBV6-5; CDR3 DNA: TGTGCCAGCAGTTTGGGGATCTCTGGAAACACCATATATTTT; CDR3 protein: CASSLGISGNTIYF
J gene: TRBJ1-1; clone size: few; D gene: NA; V gene: TRBV4-2; CDR3 DNA: TGTGCCAGCAGCCAAGATGTGGTGAACACTGAAGCTTTCTTT; CDR3 protein: CASSQDVVNTEAFF
J gene: TRBJ1-2; clone size: NA; D gene: TRBD1; V gene: TRBV7-9; CDR3 DNA: TGTGCCAGCACACGTGATAATAGAGGGGGCGCGGTGAATGGCTACACCTTC; CDR3 protein: CASTRDNRGGAVNGYTF
J gene: TRBJ2-1; clone size: NA; D gene: TRBD2; V gene: TRBV19; CDR3 DNA: TGTGCCAGTAGCAGGTTTGGGGGGGGCAATGAGCAGTTCTTC; CDR3 protein: CASSRFGGGNEQFF
J gene: TRBJ1-2; clone size: once; D gene: NA; V gene: TRBV7-2; CDR3 DNA: TGTGCCAGCAGCTTAGGGCCGAGGCACACCTTC; CDR3 protein: CASSLGPRHTF
J gene: TRBJ2-1; clone size: NA; D gene: TRBD2; V gene: TRBV29-1; CDR3 DNA: TGCAGCTCGGAGGGGCTAGCGGGCCGTATTAATGAGCAGTTCTTC; CDR3 protein: CSSEGLAGRINEQFF
J gene: TRBJ2-7; clone size: NA; D gene: NA; V gene: TRBV30; CDR3 DNA: TGTGCCTGGAGTAGGGTAGGGCAGGGAGCCTACGAGCAGTACTTC; CDR3 protein: CAWSRVGQGAYEQYF
J gene: TRBJ1-1; clone size: NA; D gene: NA; V gene: TRBV7-9; CDR3 DNA: TGTGCCAGCAGACGACAGGCGAACACTGAAGCTTTCTTT; CDR3 protein: CASRRQANTEAFF
J gene: TRBJ1-4; clone size: NA; D gene: NA; V gene: TRBV5-5; CDR3 DNA: TGTGCCAGCAGCTTGGTTGGGGGAAGCGAAAAACTGTTTTTT; CDR3 protein: CASSLVGGSEKLFF
J gene: TRBJ1-4; clone size: few; D gene: NA; V gene: TRBV15; CDR3 DNA: TGTGCCACCAAGTTGTGGGGGTCCATGGCTAATGAAAAACTGTTTTTT; CDR3 protein: CATKLWGSMANEKLFF
J gene: TRBJ1-2; clone size: few; D gene: NA; V gene: TRBV18; CDR3 DNA: TGTGCCAGCTCACTTGACGATAGGTACGGCTACACCTTC; CDR3 protein: CASSLDDRYGYTF
J gene: TRBJ1-2; clone size: NA; D gene: TRBD1; V gene: TRBV7-2; CDR3 DNA: TGTGCCAGCAGCTTAGAAGGTGCGACAGGGGTTGGCTACACCTTC; CDR3 protein: CASSLEGATGVGYTF
J gene: TRBJ1-4; clone size: NA; D gene: NA; V gene: TRBV7-2; CDR3 DNA: TGTGCCAGCAGCTTAGGGGCGGTCGCTAATGAAAAACTGTTTTTT; CDR3 protein: CASSLGAVANEKLFF
J gene: TRBJ1-3; clone size: NA; D gene: NA; V gene: TRBV11-2; CDR3 DNA: TGTGCCAGCAGCTTAGGCGGAGTATCTGGAAACACCATATATTTT; CDR3 protein: CASSLGGVSGNTIYF
J gene: TRBJ1-3; clone size: NA; D gene: NA; V gene: TRBV5-1; CDR3 DNA: TGCGCCAGCAGCCCACTCGACTCTGGAAACACCATATATTTT; CDR3 protein: CASSPLDSGNTIYF
J gene: TRBJ2-1; clone size: NA; D gene: NA; V gene: TRBV18; CDR3 DNA: TGTGCCAGCTCACCGGGGCAGCAGAGCTCCTACAATGAGCAGTTCTTC; CDR3 protein: CASSPGQQSSYNEQFF
J gene: TRBJ2-7; clone size: NA; D gene: TRBD1; V gene: TRBV6-5; CDR3 DNA: TGTGCCAGCAGTTACTTTCGGACAGGGGGCAACAACGAGCAGTACTTC; CDR3 protein: CASSYFRTGGNNEQYF
J gene: TRBJ2-7; clone size: few; D gene: NA; V gene: TRBV4-2; CDR3 DNA: TGTGCCAGCAGCCAAGGTGGTTGGGTATCAGAGCAGTACTTC; CDR3 protein: CASSQGGWVSEQYF
J gene: TRBJ2-6; clone size: NA; D gene: NA; V gene: TRBV29-1; CDR3 DNA: TGCAGCGTTTCCTCTGGGGCCAACGTCCTGACTTTC; CDR3 protein: CSVSSGANVLTF